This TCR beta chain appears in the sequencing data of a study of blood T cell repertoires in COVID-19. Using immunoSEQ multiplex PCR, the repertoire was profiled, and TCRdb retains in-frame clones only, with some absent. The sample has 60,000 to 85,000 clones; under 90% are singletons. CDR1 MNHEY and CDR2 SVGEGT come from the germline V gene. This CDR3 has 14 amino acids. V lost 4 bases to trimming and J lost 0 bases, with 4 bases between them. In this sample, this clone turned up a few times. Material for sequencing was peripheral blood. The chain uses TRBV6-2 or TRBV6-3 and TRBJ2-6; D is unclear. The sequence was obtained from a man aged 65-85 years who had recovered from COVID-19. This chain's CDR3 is CASSFNSGANVLTF. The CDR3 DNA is TGTGCCAGCAGTTTCAACTCTGGGGCCAACGTCCTGACTTTC.